This T cell receptor (beta chain) was sequenced in a study of long-term antiretroviral therapy in people with HIV (dated 2022 in TCRdb). With respect to the entire study: The earliest samples were collected about a decade before the 2015 WHO recommendation for immediate ART, when ART was typically delayed until CD4 counts fell. A retrospective serial study tested whether ART initiation and durable HIV suppression were associated with changes in peripheral blood TRB repertoire composition and diversity. A total of over 150 cryopreserved PBMC samples came from approximately 30 adults with confirmed HIV infection and were collected serially over a mean of approximately six years (range 1-12). About 35% of the 30 participants with HIV were female. No cross-contamination during QIAcube processing was seen in test extractions of a monoclonal T-cell line run alongside a few dozen polyclonal samples. Study-wide findings and limitations: Inferences about post-ART repertoire changes are limited because no data were available on ART adherence, viral resistance or therapy changes. Narrower CDR3 length ranges were observed in HIV repertoires than in controls, and an antigen-experienced repertoire with only a slight naive shift after ART was suggested by the network structure. Because pre-ART samples had limited cell numbers, profiling was done on unsorted PBMC rather than on sorted CD4+ and CD8+ T cells. The samples span the years 2004 to 2017, and the ART regimens used at that time may not be as effective as current regimens. Starting ART was linked to a significant rise in TRB diversity, yet even after long-term ART the diversity remained significantly lower than in transplant donor controls. Limited PBMC availability meant only the TCR beta chain was sequenced, without alpha chain pairing. Expanded TRB clones identified before ART initiation dominated the repertoire across all time points, though the dominance fluctuated and decreased in many PLHIV after ART.

Inclusion was restricted to participants for whom at least one PBMC sample before ART initiation and at least two post-ART samples were available. Treatment was received in the United States of America by all participants with HIV. Cryopreserved samples of roughly 0.95-10 million PBMC were thawed and washed before DNA extraction. At the time of the earliest PBMC sample for each participant with HIV, ages ranged from roughly 23 to 60 years. PBMC samples were contributed by each participant from 1-4 timepoints before ART initiation and 2-8 timepoints after ART initiation, with a median of 7 samples. Serial HIV viral load, CD4+ T-cell count, ART history and demographic data were obtained for every participant. A Qiagen kit on a QIAcube was used to extract genomic DNA from unsorted PBMC, with samples processed in batches of 12. The immunoSEQ hsTCRB v3.0 assay was used at survey level resolution to sequence the TRB variable region. The targeted TRB sequencing depth was about 35,000-55,000 T-cell genomes per sample. An Illumina MiSeq with a v3 150-cycle kit was used to sequence the pooled TRB libraries. The authors processed their data as follows. Repertoire analysis was run in R within a reproducible Nextflow workflow that covered QC, data transformation and analysis. LymphoSeq2, an R package for exploring AIRR-Seq data, was used to implement custom analyses. A handful of samples yielding fewer than 5000 total TRB sequences were excluded, leaving 150 to 200 analyzed HIV repertoires. Among the 180 or so HIV repertoires that were kept, almost 60 were collected before ART initiation and roughly 130 were collected after ART initiation. Repertoires were downsampled to 5000 TRB nucleotide sequences, and summary statistics were averaged over 100 downsampling iterations. TRB sequences were retained for analysis only if CDR3 regions of at least seven amino acids were present. A Shannon entropy-derived clonality score and the Gini coefficient were used to measure diversity. In the repertoire networks, any two of the top 5000 CDR3 amino acid sequences were connected whenever the two sequences differed by an edit distance of one. For TRB CDR3 amino acid sequences, GLIPH2 was used to predict antigen specificity groups and MHC restriction. To flag known CMV, EBV, HIV or tissue antigen associations, CDR3 amino acid sequences were matched against VDJdb and McPAS-TCR. Pre-ART, post-ART and control groups were compared with Wilcoxon signed-rank tests and Holm-Bonferroni correction. This immuneACCESS table, as held by TCRdb, lists in-frame sequences with V and J called but not all clones. Of the missing ones, under half trace to an unresolved V gene in checked studies; the others have no known cause. The DNA was the basis for D and trimming; V, J and clone size are from that table. Counted in this sample were around 21,000 clones; roughly 84% of them appeared once. The ten top clones hold 8.1% of the sample.

Remarks on this clone: The clone's antigen remains unknown. No much larger clone is present one base from it, and per-base qualities are unavailable.

This TCR derives from a man aged 50-59 years with HIV. Sequences were derived from unsorted PBMCs, sampled at the start of antiretroviral therapy.

The DNA sequence reads TGTGCCACCTCCCCGGGACAGGGGTTGTATGGCTACACCTTC. It translates to CATSPGQGLYGYTF. The chain uses TRBV19 and TRBJ1-2; TRBD1 fits 10 bases in the junction. The CDR3, from cysteine to phenylalanine, totals 14 residues. The sequence is cut down to CDR3 DNA, 42 bases in frame from base 1. V is cut back by 10 bases and J by 5 bases, with 10 bases in the junction unmatched. CDR1 is given as LNHDA and CDR2 as SQIVND, both from the germline V gene (reference sequence).